This T cell receptor beta chain appears in the sequencing data of a study of cytomegalovirus exposure and HLA in healthy donors. Whole-study findings and limits: It was reported in a later analysis that an Asian-associated ancestry cluster showed fewer N-insertions than the approximately 670-donor mean. For most subjects, TCR beta sequences were reported to predict HLA-A and HLA-B alleles with accuracy.

About this clone itself: The antigen is unknown.

The CDR3 has 15 residues. Germline V gene data show CDR1 as MGHRA and CDR2 as YSYEKL. V was cut by 1 base and J by 8 bases, with 12 bases left in between. The PCR employed 60 Vbeta primers together with 13 Jbeta primers. TCRdb's copy holds only in-frame clones and misses some; the assay was immunoSEQ multiplex PCR. The sample holds about 120,000 clones, around 80% seen once. The clonotype was recovered from a human donor in good health. The chain employs TRBV4-1 and TRBJ1-6; tentatively, D is TRBD1 (5 bases). The sample consisted of PBMCs. The CDR3: CASSQGVGVDSPLHF. In DNA, the CDR3 is TGCGCCAGCAGCCAAGGGGTAGGGGTGGATTCACCCCTCCACTTT.